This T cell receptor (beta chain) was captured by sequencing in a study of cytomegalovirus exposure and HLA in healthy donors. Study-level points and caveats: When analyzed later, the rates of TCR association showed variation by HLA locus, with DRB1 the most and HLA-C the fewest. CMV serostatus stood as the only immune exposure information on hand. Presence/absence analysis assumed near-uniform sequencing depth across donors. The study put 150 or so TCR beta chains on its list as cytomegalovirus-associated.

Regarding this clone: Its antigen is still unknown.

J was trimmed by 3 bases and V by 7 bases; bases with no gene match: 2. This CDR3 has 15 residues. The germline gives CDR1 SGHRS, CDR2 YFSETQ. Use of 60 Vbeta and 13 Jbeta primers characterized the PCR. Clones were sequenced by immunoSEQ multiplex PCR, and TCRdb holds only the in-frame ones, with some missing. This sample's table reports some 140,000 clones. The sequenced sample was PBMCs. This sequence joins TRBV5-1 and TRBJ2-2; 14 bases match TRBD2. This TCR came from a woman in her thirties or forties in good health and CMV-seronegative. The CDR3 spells CASATSGGDTGELFF. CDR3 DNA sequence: TGCGCCAGCGCGACTAGCGGGGGGGACACCGGGGAGCTGTTTTTT.